The 24 T cell receptor beta chains below all came from one sample that was sequenced in a study of blood T cell repertoires in COVID-19. Sequencing used immunoSEQ multiplex PCR; TCRdb keeps in-frame clones, though not all of them. The data show 15,000 to 20,000 clones, roughly 85% seen once. Sequenced input: peripheral blood. Receptor source: a man of 80 years or more with acute or convalescent COVID-19.

The CDR3 region has the DNA TGTGCCAGTTCTAGCGGGGGGGGCACAGATACGCAGTATTTT. This translates into CASSSGGGTDTQYF. The chain links TRBV11-3 to TRBJ2-3, with TRBD2 matching over 12 bases. Germline V gene lookup returns CDR1 SGHNT and CDR2 YENEEA. The CDR3 spans 14 residues. The J segment lost 1 base and the V segment lost 9 bases, leaving 2 bases of the junction unmatched.

The chain carries TRBV4-3 and TRBJ2-7; TRBD1 is a possible D gene (5 bases). CDR1 and CDR2 from the germline V gene are LGHNA and YSLEER. The CDR3 runs to 13 residues. Deletions cut 3 bases from V and 3 bases from J, with 9 bases between. CDR3 nucleotides: TGCGCCAGCAGCCAGGACAAAGGCTACGAGCAGTACTTC. Its protein is CASSQDKGYEQYF.

The rearrangement links TRBV9 to TRBJ2-1, with 9 positions matching TRBD2. In germline, CDR1 is SGDLS, CDR2 YYNGEE. J gave up 6 bases and V 3 bases, and 7 bases lay outside the gene matches. The CDR3 runs 15 residues. The CDR3 loop is CASSATGLAGNEQFF. CDR3 DNA: TGTGCCAGCAGCGCCACGGGACTAGCCGGCAATGAGCAGTTCTTC.

This sequence joins TRBV5-5 and TRBJ2-7; TRBD1 matches 9 bases. The CDR3 loop spans 15 amino acids. Losses at the gene ends were 0 bases for V and 6 bases for J; bases not matched to a gene: 7. The germline CDR1 and CDR2 sequences are SGHKS and YYEKEE (reference sequence). The CDR3 loop is CASSLEPGQGSEQYF. In nucleotides, the CDR3 is TGTGCCAGCAGCTTGGAACCGGGACAGGGAAGCGAGCAGTACTTC. The whole variable domain, remainder taken from reference TRBV5-5 and TRBJ2-7, is DAGVTQSPTHLIKTRGQQVTLRCSPISGHKSVSWYQQVLGQGPQFIFQYYEKEERGRGNFPDRFSARQFPNYSSELNVNALLLGDSALYLCASSLEPGQGSEQYFGPGTRLTVT.

The chain links TRBV5-1 to TRBJ2-2; 12 bases align to TRBD2. The CDR3 is 17 amino acids. CDR1 SGHRS and CDR2 YFSETQ come from the germline V gene. V dropped 1 base and J dropped 2; count of bases not matched to a gene: 3. The CDR3 DNA sequence: TGCGCCAGCAGCTTGCTGACTAGCGGGGGAAACACCGGGGAGCTGTTTTTT. Its translation: CASSLLTSGGNTGELFF.

The gene calls are TRBV19 and TRBJ1-2; 9 bases line up with TRBD1. The germline CDR1 and CDR2 sequences are LNHDA and SQIVND (reference sequence). CDR3 size: 19 residues. With 10 bases clipped from V and 1 base from J, the junction kept 22 bases outside the gene matches. The CDR3 protein is CATLPGTGYRPAFNYGYTF. As DNA, the CDR3 is TGTGCCACCCTTCCCGGGACAGGGTACCGCCCAGCTTTTAACTATGGCTACACCTTC.

This clone was counted a single time. The chain carries TRBV10-3 and TRBJ2-2; TRBD2 aligns across 9 bases. The CDR3 loop spans 17 amino acids. The germline V gene encodes CDR1 ENHRY and CDR2 SYGVKD. V was pared by 10 bases and J by 5 bases, with 17 bases of the junction left unmatched. The chain's CDR3 is CATTRNRAGGYTGELFF. The CDR3 coding sequence is TGTGCCACCACCCGAAACCGAGCGGGGGGTTATACCGGGGAGCTGTTTTTT.

The chain carries TRBV7-3 and TRBJ2-5; 7 nucleotides match TRBD1. This CDR3 has 14 residues. V dropped 2 bases and J dropped 5; count of bases not matched to a gene: 5. In germline, CDR1 is SGHTA, CDR2 FQGTGA. The CDR3 region has the DNA TGTGCCAGCAGCTTAGCCGGGACAGAGGAGACCCAGTACTTC. It codes for CASSLAGTEETQYF.

This chain uses TRBV7-8 with TRBJ1-2, with 7 nucleotides matching TRBD1. The V segment lost 4 bases and the J segment 13 bases; nucleotides outside the gene matches: 21. The V gene's germline CDR1 is SGHVS and CDR2 FQNEAQ. CDR3 length: 16 residues. The CDR3 DNA follows: TGTGCCAGCAGCTCAGCCCCGGGACAGATGTCAGTTTTAGGCACCTTC. Translation gives CASSSAPGQMSVLGTF.

The chain recombines TRBV6-6 with TRBJ1-1; TRBD1 matches 7 bases. The J segment lost 4 bases and the V segment lost 6 bases, leaving 5 bases of the junction unmatched. The CDR3 extends over 13 amino acids. Germline V gene lookup returns CDR1 MNHNY and CDR2 SVGAGI (reference sequence). CDR3 loop: CASRQGQATEAFF. In DNA form, the CDR3 reads TGTGCCAGCAGACAAGGACAGGCCACTGAAGCTTTCTTT.

The V call is TRBV27, the J call TRBJ2-3, with D possibly matching TRBD2 (6 bases). The CDR3 has 15 amino acids. Germline V gene sequence: CDR1 MNHEY, CDR2 SMNVEV (reference sequence). V was trimmed by 5 bases and J by 5 bases, leaving 17 bases between them. This chain's CDR3 is CASSPRRVGGDTQYF. The CDR3 DNA reads as TGTGCCAGCAGTCCCCGGAGGGTGGGGGGAGATACGCAGTATTTT.

The chain couples TRBV28 to TRBJ2-1, with D uncertain. V gave up 2 bases and J gave up 9 bases, with 5 bases separating them. This CDR3 region has 11 residues. Per germline, CDR1 MDHEN and CDR2 SYDVKM. The CDR3 nucleotides are TGTGCCAGCAGTTTAACGGGTGAGCAGTTCTTC. Protein product: CASSLTGEQFF.

This chain joins TRBV11-2 and TRBJ1-1; possibly TRBD1 for D (6 bases). Trimming pared 5 bases from V and 0 bases from J, leaving 16 bases between. Per germline, CDR1 SGHAT and CDR2 FQNNGV. The CDR3 is made up of 16 amino acids. The DNA of the CDR3 is TGTGCCAGCAGCCTGATGGGGGCCGGAATGAACACTGAAGCTTTCTTT. It yields the protein CASSLMGAGMNTEAFF.

There are a few counts of this clone. This chain joins TRBV28 and TRBJ1-1, with no clear D. The ends were cut back, 6 bases at V and 7 bases at J, with 12 bases in the middle. This CDR3 comprises 12 residues. CDR1 is MDHEN, CDR2 SYDVKM, per germline. CDR3 loop: CASRLPQDEAFF. The CDR3 DNA reads as TGTGCCAGCAGGCTTCCCCAGGATGAAGCTTTCTTT.

This clone has only one observation. CDR3 bases: TGTGCCAGCAGTACGGGAAATGAGCAGTTCTTC. Protein sequence: CASSTGNEQFF. The gene calls are TRBV12-3 or TRBV12-4 and TRBJ2-1; D perhaps matches TRBD2 (5 bases). V gave up 5 bases and J gave up 7 bases, with 6 bases separating them. This CDR3 has 11 residues.

The CDR3 protein is CASSFKGADYGYTF. The CDR3 region has the DNA TGTGCCAGTAGTTTCAAGGGGGCCGACTATGGCTACACCTTC. The rearrangement uses TRBV19 and TRBJ1-2; 7 nucleotides align to TRBD1. The trim removed 5 bases at V and 3 bases at J, leaving 6 bases unmatched. This CDR3 is 14 amino acids long. CDR1 is LNHDA, CDR2 SQIVND, per germline (reference sequence).

The V call is TRBV5-1, the J call TRBJ2-3; no definite D call. The CDR3 is made up of 14 amino acids. The germline V and J ends were trimmed by 2 bases and 0 bases, with 7 bases remaining between them. The germline V gene encodes CDR1 SGHRS and CDR2 YFSETQ. Written as DNA, the CDR3 is TGCGCCAGCAGCTTAGAGCTAAGCACAGATACGCAGTATTTT. Residues: CASSLELSTDTQYF. The complete variable domain, with remaining parts taken from reference TRBV5-1 and TRBJ2-3, reads KAGVTQTPRYLIKTRGQQVTLSCSPISGHRSVSWYQQTPGQGLQFLFEYFSETQRNKGNFPGRFSGRQFSNSRSEMNVSTLELGDSALYLCASSLELSTDTQYFGPGTRLTVL.

CDR3 nucleotide sequence: TGCGCCAGCAGCGCAGGGGATGGGACAGCTTCTTTCTATGGCTACACCTTC. As protein: CASSAGDGTASFYGYTF. The chain has TRBV5-1 and TRBJ1-2; 7 bases are a match to TRBD1. CDR1 SGHRS and CDR2 YFSETQ come from the germline V gene. V shed 4 bases, J shed 4 bases, and the junction held 16 bases outside the gene matches. The CDR3 is 17 amino acids.

The rearrangement uses TRBV28 and TRBJ2-3, with a weak D call TRBD2 (6 bases). V dropped 6 bases and J dropped 4 bases, with 29 bases sitting between them. CDR3 length: 19 residues. CDR1 is MDHEN, CDR2 SYDVKM, per germline. The CDR3: CASSPALGAGAGQSDTQYF. The DNA of the CDR3 is TGTGCCAGCAGCCCGGCCCTGGGAGCCGGGGCGGGGCAGTCAGATACGCAGTATTTT.

The chain recombines TRBV21-1 with TRBJ1-1. TRBV21-1 is labeled a pseudogene. This CDR3 has 14 residues. As DNA, the CDR3 is TGTGCCAGCAGCGGTCCGCGTTGGAACACTGAAGCTTTCTTT. This codes for CASSGPRWNTEAFF.

The J gene is TRBJ1-6, the V gene TRBV7-2; no firm D call. Germline CDR1 reads SGHTA; CDR2 reads FQGNSA. The CDR3 contains 14 residues. The ends were cut back, 3 bases at V and 10 bases at J, with 13 bases in the middle. The CDR3 DNA reads TGTGCCAGCAGCTTTGGAGGTCTAAGGTCACCCCTCCACTTT. It specifies CASSFGGLRSPLHF.

The CDR3 nucleotides are TGTGCCAGCAGTTTTGGGGGGGACGTAGGCTATGGCTACACCTTC. Translation gives CASSFGGDVGYGYTF. The V and J genes are TRBV28 and TRBJ1-2, with D possibly being TRBD1 (5 bases). Per germline, CDR1 MDHEN and CDR2 SYDVKM. There are 15 residues in the CDR3. Trimming stripped 3 bases from V and 4 bases from J, with 15 bases between.

This chain joins TRBV30 and TRBJ2-7, with TRBD1 identical over 8 bases. The CDR3 extends over 14 amino acids. After removal of 7 bases from V and 6 bases from J, the junction contained 14 bases not matched to a gene. Germline V lookup: CDR1 GTSNPN, CDR2 SVGIG (reference sequence). CDR3 DNA: TGTGCCTCAAAGGCTGGGGCAGGGGGCGCCGAGCAGTACTTC. Translated, it gives CASKAGAGGAEQYF.

V usage is TRBV18 and J usage is TRBJ1-2, with a weak D call TRBD1 (6 bases). The CDR3 sequence is 16 residues long. Germline V gene sequence: CDR1 KGHSH, CDR2 LQKENI. Trimming cost V 3 bases and J 4 bases, with 18 bases left between them. The chain's CDR3 is CASSPGTGSIGYGYTF. As DNA, the CDR3 is TGTGCCAGCTCACCGGGAACAGGGTCTATTGGCTATGGCTACACCTTC.